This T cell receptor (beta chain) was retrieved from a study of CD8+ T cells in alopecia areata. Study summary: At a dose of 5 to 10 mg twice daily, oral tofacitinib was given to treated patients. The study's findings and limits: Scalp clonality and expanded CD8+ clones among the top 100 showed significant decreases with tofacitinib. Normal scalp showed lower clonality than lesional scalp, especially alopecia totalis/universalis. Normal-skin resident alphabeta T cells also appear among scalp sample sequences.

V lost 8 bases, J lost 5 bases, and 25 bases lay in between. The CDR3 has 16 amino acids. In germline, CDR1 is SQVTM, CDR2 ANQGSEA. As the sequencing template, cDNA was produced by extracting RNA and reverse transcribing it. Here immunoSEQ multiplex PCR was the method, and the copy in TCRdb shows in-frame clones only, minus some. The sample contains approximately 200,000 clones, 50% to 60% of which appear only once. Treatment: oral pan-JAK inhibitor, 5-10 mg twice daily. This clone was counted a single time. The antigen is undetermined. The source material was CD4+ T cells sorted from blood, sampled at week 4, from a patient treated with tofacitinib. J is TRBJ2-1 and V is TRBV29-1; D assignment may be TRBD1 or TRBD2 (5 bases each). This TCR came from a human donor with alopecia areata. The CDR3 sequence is CSFTSSGTRRHNEQFF. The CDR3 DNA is TGCAGCTTCACCTCCTCCGGGACCAGAAGGCACAATGAGCAGTTCTTC.